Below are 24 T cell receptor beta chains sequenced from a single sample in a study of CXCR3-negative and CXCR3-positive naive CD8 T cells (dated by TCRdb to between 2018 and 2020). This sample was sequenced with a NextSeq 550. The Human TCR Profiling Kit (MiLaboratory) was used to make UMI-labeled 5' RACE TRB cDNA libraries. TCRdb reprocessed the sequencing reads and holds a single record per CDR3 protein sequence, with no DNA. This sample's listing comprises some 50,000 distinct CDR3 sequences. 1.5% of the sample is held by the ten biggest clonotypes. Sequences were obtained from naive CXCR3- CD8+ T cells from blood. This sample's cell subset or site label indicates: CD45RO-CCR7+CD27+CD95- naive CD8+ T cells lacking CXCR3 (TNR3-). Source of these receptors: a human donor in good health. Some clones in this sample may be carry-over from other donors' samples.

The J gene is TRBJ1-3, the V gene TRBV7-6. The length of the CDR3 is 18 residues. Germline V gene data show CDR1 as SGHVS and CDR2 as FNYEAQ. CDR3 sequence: CASSYGQPEYISTDTIYF.

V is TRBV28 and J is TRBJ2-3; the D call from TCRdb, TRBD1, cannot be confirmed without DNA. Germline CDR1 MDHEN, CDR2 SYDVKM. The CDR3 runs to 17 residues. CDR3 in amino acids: CASSPRGSTGSTDTQYF. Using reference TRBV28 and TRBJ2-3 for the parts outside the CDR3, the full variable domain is DVKVTQSSRYLVKRTGEKVFLECVQDMDHENMFWYRQDPGLGLRLIYFSYDVKMKEKGDIPEGYSVSREKKERFSLILESASTNQTSMYLCASSPRGSTGSTDTQYFGPGTRLTVL.

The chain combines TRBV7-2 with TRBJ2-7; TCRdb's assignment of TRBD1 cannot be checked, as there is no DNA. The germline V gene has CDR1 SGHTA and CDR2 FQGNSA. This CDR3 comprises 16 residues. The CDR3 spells CASNVGRGPSSYEQYF.

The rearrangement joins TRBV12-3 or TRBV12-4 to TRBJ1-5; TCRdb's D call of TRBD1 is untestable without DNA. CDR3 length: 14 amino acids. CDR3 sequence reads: CAITTGGLIQPQHF.

CDR3 amino acids: CSVEERQAKNIQYF. V usage is TRBV29-1 and J usage is TRBJ2-4. CDR1 SQVTM and CDR2 ANQGSEA come from the germline V gene. The CDR3 is made up of 14 amino acids.

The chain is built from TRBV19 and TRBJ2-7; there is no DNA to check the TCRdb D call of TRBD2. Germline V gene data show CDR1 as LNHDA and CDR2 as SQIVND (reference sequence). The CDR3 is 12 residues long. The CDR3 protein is CASSRAGVEQYF. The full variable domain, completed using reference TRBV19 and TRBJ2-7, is DGGITQSPKYLFRKEGQNVTLSCEQNLNHDAMYWYRQDPGQGLRLIYYSQIVNDFQKGDIAEGYSVSREKKESFPLTVTSAQKNPTAFYLCASSRAGVEQYFGPGTRLTVT.

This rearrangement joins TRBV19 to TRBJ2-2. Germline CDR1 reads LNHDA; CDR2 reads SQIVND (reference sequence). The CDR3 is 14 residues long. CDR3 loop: CASISGRITGELFF. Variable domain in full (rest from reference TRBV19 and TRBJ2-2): DGGITQSPKYLFRKEGQNVTLSCEQNLNHDAMYWYRQDPGQGLRLIYYSQIVNDFQKGDIAEGYSVSREKKESFPLTVTSAQKNPTAFYLCASISGRITGELFFGEGSRLTVL.

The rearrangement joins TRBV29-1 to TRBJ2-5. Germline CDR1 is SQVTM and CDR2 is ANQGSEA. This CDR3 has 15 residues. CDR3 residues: CSVERGITPQETQYF. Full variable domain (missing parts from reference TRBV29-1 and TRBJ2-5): SAVISQKPSRDICQRGTSLTIQCQVDSQVTMMFWYRQQPGQSLTLIATANQGSEATYESGFVIDKFPISRPNLTFSTLTVSNMSPEDSSIYLCSVERGITPQETQYFGPGTRLLVL.

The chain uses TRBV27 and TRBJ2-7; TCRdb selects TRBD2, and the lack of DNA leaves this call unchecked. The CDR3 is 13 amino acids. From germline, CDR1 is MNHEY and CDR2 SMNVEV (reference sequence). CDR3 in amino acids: CASRAGIRYEQYF.

The CDR3 reads CSVRTENTEAFF. The genes are TRBV29-1 and TRBJ1-1; TCRdb outputs TRBD1, but without DNA this stays unchecked. Per the germline V gene, CDR1 is SQVTM and CDR2 is ANQGSEA. The CDR3 totals 12 residues. Using reference TRBV29-1 and TRBJ1-1 for the parts outside the CDR3, the full variable domain is SAVISQKPSRDICQRGTSLTIQCQVDSQVTMMFWYRQQPGQSLTLIATANQGSEATYESGFVIDKFPISRPNLTFSTLTVSNMSPEDSSIYLCSVRTENTEAFFGQGTRLTVV.

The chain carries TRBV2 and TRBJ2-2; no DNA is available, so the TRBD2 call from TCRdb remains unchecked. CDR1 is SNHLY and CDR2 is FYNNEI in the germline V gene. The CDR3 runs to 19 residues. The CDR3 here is CASSDLAGGGPRDTGELFF. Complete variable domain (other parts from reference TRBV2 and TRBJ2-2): EPEVTQTPSHQVTQMGQEVILRCVPISNHLYFYWYRQILGQKVEFLVSFYNNEISEKSEIFDDQFSVERPDGSNFTLKIRSTKLEDSAMYFCASSDLAGGGPRDTGELFFGEGSRLTVL.

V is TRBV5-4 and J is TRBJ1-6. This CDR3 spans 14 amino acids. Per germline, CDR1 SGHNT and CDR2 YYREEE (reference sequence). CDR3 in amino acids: CASSLNSFNSPLHF.

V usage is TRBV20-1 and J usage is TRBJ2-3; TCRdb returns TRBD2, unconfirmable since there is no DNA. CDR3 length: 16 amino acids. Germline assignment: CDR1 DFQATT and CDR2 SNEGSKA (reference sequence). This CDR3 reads CSARDPGRGDTDTQYF.

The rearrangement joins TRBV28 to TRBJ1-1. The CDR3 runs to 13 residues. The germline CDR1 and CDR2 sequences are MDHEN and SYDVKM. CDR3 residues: CASSLRINTEAFF. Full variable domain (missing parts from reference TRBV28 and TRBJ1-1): DVKVTQSSRYLVKRTGEKVFLECVQDMDHENMFWYRQDPGLGLRLIYFSYDVKMKEKGDIPEGYSVSREKKERFSLILESASTNQTSMYLCASSLRINTEAFFGQGTRLTVV.

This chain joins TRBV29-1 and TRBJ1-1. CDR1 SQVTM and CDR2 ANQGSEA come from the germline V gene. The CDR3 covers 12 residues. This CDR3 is CSVEDLKSGAFF.

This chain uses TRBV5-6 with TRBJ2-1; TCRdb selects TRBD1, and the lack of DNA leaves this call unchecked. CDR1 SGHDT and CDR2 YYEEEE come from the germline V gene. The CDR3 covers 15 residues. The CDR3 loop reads CASSFGGTGTNEQFF.

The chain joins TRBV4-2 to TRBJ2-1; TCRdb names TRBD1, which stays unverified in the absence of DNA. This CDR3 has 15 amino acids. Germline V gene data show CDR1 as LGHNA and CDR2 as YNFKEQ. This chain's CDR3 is CASSPPGTGGNEQFF.

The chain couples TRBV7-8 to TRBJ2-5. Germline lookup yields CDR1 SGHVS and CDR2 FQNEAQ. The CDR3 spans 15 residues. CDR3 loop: CASSLRGSIQETQYF.

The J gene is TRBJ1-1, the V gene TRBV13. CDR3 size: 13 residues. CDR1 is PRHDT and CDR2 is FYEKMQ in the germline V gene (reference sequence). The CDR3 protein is CASSPAGGTEAFF.

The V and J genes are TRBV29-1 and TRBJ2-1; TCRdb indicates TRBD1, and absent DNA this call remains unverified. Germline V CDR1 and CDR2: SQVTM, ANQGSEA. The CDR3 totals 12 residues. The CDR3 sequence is CSLLGDRNGQFF.

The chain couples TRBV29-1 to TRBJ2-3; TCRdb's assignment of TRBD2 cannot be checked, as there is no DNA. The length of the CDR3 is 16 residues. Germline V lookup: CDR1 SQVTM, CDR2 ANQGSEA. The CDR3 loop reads CSVEDGLAVITDTQYF.

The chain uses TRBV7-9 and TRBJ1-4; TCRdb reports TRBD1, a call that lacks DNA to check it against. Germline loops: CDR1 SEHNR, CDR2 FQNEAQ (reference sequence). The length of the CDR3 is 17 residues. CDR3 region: CASSNLQTGGGDEKLFF.

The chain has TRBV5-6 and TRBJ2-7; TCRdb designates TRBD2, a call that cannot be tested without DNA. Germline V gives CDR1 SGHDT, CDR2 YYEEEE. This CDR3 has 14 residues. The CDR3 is CASSLEGLSYEQYF.

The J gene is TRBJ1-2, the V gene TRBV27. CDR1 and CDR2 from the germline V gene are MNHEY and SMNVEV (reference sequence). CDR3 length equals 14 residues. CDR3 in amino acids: CASSTLGKRSGYTF.